The sequence of this T cell receptor beta chain was determined in a study of blood T cell repertoires in COVID-19 (dated by TCRdb to the early 2020s). Some background on the complete study: Samples from collaborators originated in the United States, Italy and Spain and spanned both the acute and convalescent phases of COVID-19. The prospective study material was composed of cDNA or gDNA derived from T cells, B-cell-depleted T cells, or PBMCs. The dataset comprised deeply sampled blood TCRbeta repertoires from subjects exposed to, actively infected with, or recovered from COVID-19. A freely available public database, intended as a resource for researchers studying the immune response to SARS-CoV-2, is where the repertoires were released. The samples were drawn from two sources: the first 160 participants of the ongoing ImmuneRACE study, and 950 to 1,500 subjects contributed by 6 global collaborators. Nearly every sample came with metadata listing a de-identified subject ID, COVID-19 status, age in years and sex. Where available, HLA class I and class II types were taken from metadata supplied by the sample provider and were not determined by assay-based typing.

Reading from cysteine to phenylalanine, the CDR3 counts 12 amino acids. Solely the CDR3 DNA is kept, with 36 bases framed from the first base. Looking up the germline V gene yields CDR1 SGHTA and CDR2 FQGNSA. V is clipped by 4 bases and J by 1 base, and the sequence between their germline boundaries is 4 bases long. For this clone: Its antigen specificity is not known. One base away there is no much larger clone; base qualities are not given.

Beyond this particular receptor, the publication reports: The quantity of clinical and demographic metadata differed by source and by participant and was supplied without curation.

TCRbeta CDR3 regions were amplified from genomic DNA by means of the immunoSEQ Assay, a bias-controlled multiplex PCR. The source study handled its data this way. Nucleated cell counts per sample were estimated from amplification of reference gene primers within the assay. Sequence reads were collapsed and filtered to measure the absolute abundance of every unique TCRbeta CDR3 rearrangement. For each sample, productive Simpson clonality was calculated as the square root of Simpson's diversity index across productive rearrangements. Entries here come from immuneACCESS through TCRdb and include only in-frame sequences with V and J called. Some clones fail to appear in such tables; in the studies checked, an unresolved V gene covers under half of the shortfall, and the cause of the remainder is unknown. V, J and clone size reflect that table, while D and trimming were determined from the DNA. The sample yields nearly 350,000 clones; approximately 89% were counted once. The ten largest clones represent around 3.5% of the sample.

A second Seattle source provided samples from volunteer blood donors who had recovered from COVID-19. Collaborating institutions collected whole blood in K2EDTA tubes following their own protocols. For TCRbeta analysis, collaborators shipped samples in one of three forms: frozen whole blood, isolated PBMCs, or DNA extracted from either of those sample types. Material for sequencing was peripheral blood. This sequence originates from a woman aged 18-29 years who had recovered from COVID-19. The chain was built from TRBV7-2 and TRBJ1-1; no D segment can be confidently identified. The CDR3 in this case is CASSSRNTEAFF. The nucleotide sequence is given as TGTGCCAGCAGCTCTCGGAACACTGAAGCTTTCTTT. This CDR3, with the reference TRBV7-2 and TRBJ1-1 proteins standing in past its ends, gives the full variable domain GAGVSQSPSNKVTEKGKDVELRCDPISGHTALYWYRQSLGQGLEFLIYFQGNSAPDKSGLPSDRFSAERTGGSVSTLTIQRTQQEDSAVYLCASSSRNTEAFFGQGTRLTVV.